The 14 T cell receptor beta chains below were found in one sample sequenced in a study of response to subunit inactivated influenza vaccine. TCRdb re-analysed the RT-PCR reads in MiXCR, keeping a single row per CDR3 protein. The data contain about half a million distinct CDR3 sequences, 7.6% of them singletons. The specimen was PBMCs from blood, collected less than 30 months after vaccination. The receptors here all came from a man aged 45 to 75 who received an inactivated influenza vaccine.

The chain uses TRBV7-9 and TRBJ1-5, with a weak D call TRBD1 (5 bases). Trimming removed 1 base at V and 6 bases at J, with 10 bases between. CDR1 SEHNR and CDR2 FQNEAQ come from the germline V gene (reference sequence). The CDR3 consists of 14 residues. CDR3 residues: CASSLEQASQPQHF. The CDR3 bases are TGTGCCAGCAGCTTAGAACAGGCGAGTCAGCCCCAGCATTTT.

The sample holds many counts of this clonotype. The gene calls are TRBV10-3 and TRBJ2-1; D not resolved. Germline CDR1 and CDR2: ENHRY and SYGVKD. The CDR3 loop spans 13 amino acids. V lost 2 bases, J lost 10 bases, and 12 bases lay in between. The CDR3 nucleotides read TGTGCCATCAGTGAGGCGGCAGTTCCCGAGCAGTTCTTC. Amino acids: CAISEAAVPEQFF.

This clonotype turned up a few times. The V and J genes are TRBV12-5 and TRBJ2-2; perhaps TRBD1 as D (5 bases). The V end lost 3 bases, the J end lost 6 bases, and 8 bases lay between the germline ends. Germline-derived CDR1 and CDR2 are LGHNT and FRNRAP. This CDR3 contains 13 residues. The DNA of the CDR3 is TGTGCTAGTGGTTTTAAGGGGTCCGGGGAGCTGTTTTTT. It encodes CASGFKGSGELFF.

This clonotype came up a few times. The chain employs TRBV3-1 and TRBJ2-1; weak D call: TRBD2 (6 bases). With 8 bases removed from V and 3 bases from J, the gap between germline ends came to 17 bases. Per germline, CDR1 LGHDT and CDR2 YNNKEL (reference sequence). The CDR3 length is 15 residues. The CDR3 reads CASSQVSGYYNEQFF. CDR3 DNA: TGTGCCAGCTCCCAAGTTAGCGGATACTACAATGAGCAGTTCTTC.

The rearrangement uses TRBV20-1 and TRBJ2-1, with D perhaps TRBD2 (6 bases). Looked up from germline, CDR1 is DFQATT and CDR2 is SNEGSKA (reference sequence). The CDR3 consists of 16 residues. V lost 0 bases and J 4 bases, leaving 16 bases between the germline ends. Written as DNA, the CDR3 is TGCAGTGCTAGAGATCTTAGGTCTAGCGATTACAATGAGCAGTTCTTC. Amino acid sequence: CSARDLRSSDYNEQFF.

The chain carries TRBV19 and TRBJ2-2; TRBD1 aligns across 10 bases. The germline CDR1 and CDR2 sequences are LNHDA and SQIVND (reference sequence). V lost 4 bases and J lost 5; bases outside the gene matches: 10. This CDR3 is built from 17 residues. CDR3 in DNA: TGTGCCAGTAGTAAACCGACAGGGGGCCGGAGGACCGGGGAGCTGTTTTTT. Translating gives CASSKPTGGRRTGELFF.

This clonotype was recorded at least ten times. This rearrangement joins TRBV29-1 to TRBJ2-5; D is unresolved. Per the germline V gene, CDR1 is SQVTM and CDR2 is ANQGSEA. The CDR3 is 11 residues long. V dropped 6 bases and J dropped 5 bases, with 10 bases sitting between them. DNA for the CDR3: TGCAGCGTAAATCCCCTCGAGACCCAGTACTTC. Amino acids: CSVNPLETQYF. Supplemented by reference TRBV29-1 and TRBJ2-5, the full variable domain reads SAVISQKPSRDICQRGTSLTIQCQVDSQVTMMFWYRQQPGQSLTLIATANQGSEATYESGFVIDKFPISRPNLTFSTLTVSNMSPEDSSIYLCSVNPLETQYFGPGTRLLVL.

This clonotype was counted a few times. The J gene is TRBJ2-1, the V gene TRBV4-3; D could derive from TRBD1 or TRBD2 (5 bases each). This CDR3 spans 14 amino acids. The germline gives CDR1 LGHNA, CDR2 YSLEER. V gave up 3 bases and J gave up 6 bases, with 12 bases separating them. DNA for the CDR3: TGCGCCAGCAGCCACCTAGTTGGGACCAATGAGCAGTTCTTC. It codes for CASSHLVGTNEQFF.

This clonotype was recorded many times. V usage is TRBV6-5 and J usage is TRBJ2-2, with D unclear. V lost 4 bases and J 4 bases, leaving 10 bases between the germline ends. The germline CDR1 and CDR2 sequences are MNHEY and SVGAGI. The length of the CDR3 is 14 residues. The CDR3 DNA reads TGTGCCAGCAGTTGGTCAAAGCCCACCGGGGAGCTGTTTTTT. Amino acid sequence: CASSWSKPTGELFF.

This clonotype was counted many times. CDR3 bases: TGTGCCAGCAGCACCTCCGACAGGGGCAAAAACATTCAGTACTTC. Its translation is CASSTSDRGKNIQYF. The rearrangement uses TRBV12-3 or TRBV12-4 and TRBJ2-4; 8 bases fit TRBD1. CDR3 length: 15 residues. J lost 3 bases, V lost 6 bases, and 7 bases had no gene match.

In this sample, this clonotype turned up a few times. The CDR3 coding sequence is TGTGCCAGCAGCCAAGGCGGGCCAAGGGGATCCTACAATGAGCAGTTCTTC. This encodes CASSQGGPRGSYNEQFF. V gene TRBV4-2 combines with J gene TRBJ2-1; D tentatively fits TRBD1 or TRBD2 (5 bases each). Germline assignment: CDR1 LGHNA and CDR2 YNFKEQ. The CDR3 runs 17 residues. Trimming removed 1 base at V and 1 base at J, with 14 bases between.

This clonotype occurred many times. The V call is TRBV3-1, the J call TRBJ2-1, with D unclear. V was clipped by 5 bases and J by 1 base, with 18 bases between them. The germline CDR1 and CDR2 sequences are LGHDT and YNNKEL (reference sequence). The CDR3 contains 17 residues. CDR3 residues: CASSGVLAETSYNEQFF. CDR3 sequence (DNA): TGTGCCAGCAGCGGGGTGCTGGCCGAGACTTCCTACAATGAGCAGTTCTTC.

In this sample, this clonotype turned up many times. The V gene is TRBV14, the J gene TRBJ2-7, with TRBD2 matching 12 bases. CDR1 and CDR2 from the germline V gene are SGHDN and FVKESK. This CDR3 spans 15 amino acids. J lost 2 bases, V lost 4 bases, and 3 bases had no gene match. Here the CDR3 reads CASSRTSGGPYEQYF. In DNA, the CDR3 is TGTGCCAGCAGCCGTACTAGCGGGGGGCCCTACGAGCAGTACTTC.

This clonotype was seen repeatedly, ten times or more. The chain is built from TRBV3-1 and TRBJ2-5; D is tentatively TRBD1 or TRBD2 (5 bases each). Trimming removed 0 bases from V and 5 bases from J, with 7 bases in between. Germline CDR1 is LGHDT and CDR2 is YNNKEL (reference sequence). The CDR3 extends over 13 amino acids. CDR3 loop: CASSQDWGETQYF. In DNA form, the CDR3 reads TGTGCCAGCAGCCAAGATTGGGGGGAGACCCAGTACTTC.